Below, 25 T cell receptor beta chains from the same sample are listed, as sequenced in a study of OX40 agonist ivuxolimab in advanced cancers. The assay was immunoSEQ multiplex PCR, and TCRdb's table has in-frame clones only and misses some. The repertoire has tens of thousands of clones, approximately 85% of them found once; the top ten carry 3% to 4.5%. The material sequenced was CD4+ or CD8+ T cells sorted from blood, taken in a trial of the OX40 agonist ivuxolimab. These receptor sequences come from an adult with an advanced solid tumor such as melanoma, head and neck, liver or kidney cancer.

The chain combines TRBV7-6 with TRBJ2-3; tentatively, D is TRBD2 (5 bases). The CDR3 is made up of 15 amino acids. Trimming removed 5 bases from V and 2 bases from J, with 14 bases in between. CDR1 and CDR2 from the germline V gene are SGHVS and FNYEAQ. CDR3: CASSRVRGNTDTQYF. In DNA form, the CDR3 reads TGTGCCAGCAGCCGGGTCCGGGGAAACACAGATACGCAGTATTTT. The whole variable domain, remainder taken from reference TRBV7-6 and TRBJ2-3, is GAGVSQSPRYKVTKRGQDVALRCDPISGHVSLYWYRQALGQGPEFLTYFNYEAQQDKSGLPNDRFSAERPEGSISTLTIQRTEQRDSAMYRCASSRVRGNTDTQYFGPGTRLTVL.

The chain is built from TRBV27 and TRBJ2-7; the D gene is possibly TRBD1 (6 bases). The germline V and J ends were trimmed by 3 bases and 3 bases, with 15 bases remaining between them. Germline V lookup: CDR1 MNHEY, CDR2 SMNVEV (reference sequence). This CDR3 is 15 amino acids long. The CDR3 spells CASSFQGTHYYEQYF. CDR3 coding DNA: TGTGCCAGCAGTTTTCAGGGGACCCACTACTACGAGCAGTACTTC.

The chain carries TRBV9 and TRBJ2-2; TRBD1 matches at 8 bases. CDR1 is SGDLS and CDR2 is YYNGEE in the germline V gene. V shed 6 bases, J shed 3 bases, and the junction held 13 bases outside the gene matches. The CDR3 is 17 amino acids. CDR3 amino acids: CASTSGDRSHDTGELFF. CDR3 coding DNA: TGTGCCAGCACCTCAGGGGACAGGTCTCATGACACCGGGGAGCTGTTTTTT. The whole variable domain, filled in from reference TRBV9 and TRBJ2-2, reads DSGVTQTPKHLITATGQRVTLRCSPRSGDLSVYWYQQSLDQGLQFLIQYYNGEERAKGNILERFSAQQFPDLHSELNLSSLELGDSALYFCASTSGDRSHDTGELFFGEGSRLTVL.

The chain joins TRBV6-5 to TRBJ2-5; TRBD2 agrees at 8 bases. CDR3 length equals 13 residues. V dropped 5 bases and J dropped 3; count of bases not matched to a gene: 2. Germline loops: CDR1 MNHEY, CDR2 SVGAGI. As DNA, the CDR3 is TGTGCCAGCAGTAAGGGACTAGAAGAGACCCAGTACTTC. Its translation: CASSKGLEETQYF.

V usage is TRBV15 and J usage is TRBJ2-7; TRBD2 might be the D (5 bases). CDR1 is LNHNV, CDR2 YYDKDF, per germline (reference sequence). The CDR3 spans 13 residues. Trimming took off 2 bases at V and 6 bases at J, with 11 bases between the two ends. This chain's CDR3 is CATSRSTSLEQYF. The CDR3 DNA reads as TGTGCCACCAGCAGAAGCACTAGTCTCGAGCAGTACTTC.

V and J are TRBV18 and TRBJ1-1; 11 bases fit TRBD1. Trimming cost V 0 bases and J 7 bases; bases outside gene matches: 13. Germline values: CDR1 KGHSH, CDR2 LQKENI. This CDR3 has 18 amino acids. CDR3 loop: CASSPPKAKWTGGVEAFF. The CDR3 DNA reads as TGTGCCAGCTCACCACCAAAAGCTAAATGGACAGGGGGCGTTGAAGCTTTCTTT.

This sequence joins TRBV7-2 and TRBJ2-1, with a possible D match to TRBD2 (6 bases). Per germline, CDR1 SGHTA and CDR2 FQGNSA. The CDR3 sequence is 17 residues long. V was clipped by 6 bases and J by 4 bases, with 22 bases between them. CDR3 in DNA: TGTGCCAGCAGGCCATTGACTAGAAAGGAAGAGTACAATGAGCAGTTCTTC. Protein product: CASRPLTRKEEYNEQFF.

J is TRBJ2-5 and V is TRBV11-2; D perhaps matches TRBD1 (5 bases). Germline CDR1 and CDR2: SGHAT and FQNNGV. The CDR3 sequence is 17 residues long. With 1 base removed from V and 5 bases from J, the gap between germline ends came to 20 bases. CDR3 bases: TGTGCCAGCAGCTTAGTACGATGGGGCAGACTCGAGGAGACCCAGTACTTC. It specifies CASSLVRWGRLEETQYF.

In its sample, this clone was seen a few times. The J gene is TRBJ2-1, the V gene TRBV28; 9 nucleotides align to TRBD1. The germline V gene encodes CDR1 MDHEN and CDR2 SYDVKM. This CDR3 comprises 15 residues. Trimming took 5 bases from V and 1 from J; bases not matched to a gene: 3. The CDR3: CASSADRGSYNEQFF. CDR3 DNA: TGTGCCAGCAGTGCCGACAGGGGGTCCTACAATGAGCAGTTCTTC. The variable domain in full, completed from reference TRBV28 and TRBJ2-1, reads DVKVTQSSRYLVKRTGEKVFLECVQDMDHENMFWYRQDPGLGLRLIYFSYDVKMKEKGDIPEGYSVSREKKERFSLILESASTNQTSMYLCASSADRGSYNEQFFGPGTRLTVL.

The J gene is TRBJ2-3, the V gene TRBV7-9; D is perhaps TRBD2 (5 bases). The CDR3 covers 17 residues. Trimming shortened V by 1 base and J by 2 bases, and 16 bases separated the two germline ends. Per the germline V gene, CDR1 is SEHNR and CDR2 is FQNEAQ (reference sequence). CDR3 nucleotide sequence: TGTGCCAGCAGCTTAGGTGGTTGGACTTCTACCACAGATACGCAGTATTTT. Residues: CASSLGGWTSTTDTQYF.

The V call is TRBV25-1, the J call TRBJ1-2, with 7 bases that match TRBD1. The germline V gene has CDR1 MGHDK and CDR2 SYGVNS. With V trimmed by 6 bases and J by 5 bases, 6 bases remained unmatched. The CDR3 is 13 residues long. CDR3 sequence (DNA): TGTGCCAGCAGCGAGACAGGGAGTTATGGCTACACCTTC. This translates into CASSETGSYGYTF.

This CDR3 reads CAISTSGRYYNEQFF. In DNA form, the CDR3 reads TGTGCCATCAGTACTAGCGGGAGGTACTACAATGAGCAGTTCTTC. V gene TRBV10-3 combines with J gene TRBJ2-1; 12 nucleotides agree with TRBD2. Germline V gene lookup returns CDR1 ENHRY and CDR2 SYGVKD. The CDR3 sequence is 15 residues long. V dropped 5 bases and J dropped 3; count of bases not matched to a gene: 2.

The V and J genes are TRBV9 and TRBJ1-1; the D is unclear. Looked up from germline, CDR1 is SGDLS and CDR2 is YYNGEE. Trimming removed 3 bases from V and 2 bases from J, with 8 bases in between. CDR3 size: 13 residues. This chain's CDR3 is CASSASANTEAFF. In nucleotides, the CDR3 is TGTGCCAGCAGCGCATCAGCCAACACTGAAGCTTTCTTT. Together with reference TRBV9 and TRBJ1-1, the CDR3 gives the full variable domain: DSGVTQTPKHLITATGQRVTLRCSPRSGDLSVYWYQQSLDQGLQFLIQYYNGEERAKGNILERFSAQQFPDLHSELNLSSLELGDSALYFCASSASANTEAFFGQGTRLTVV.

V and J are TRBV7-9 and TRBJ2-1; 12 nucleotides align to TRBD2. CDR1 is SEHNR and CDR2 is FQNEAQ in the germline V gene (reference sequence). The CDR3 length is 16 residues. The V and J ends lost 5 bases and 2 bases, in that order; junction bases with no gene match: 4. The CDR3 reads CASSLLAGGPYNEQFF. CDR3 nucleotides: TGTGCCAGCAGCCTTCTAGCGGGAGGGCCCTACAATGAGCAGTTCTTC.

The rearrangement links TRBV5-6 to TRBJ2-2; no definite D call. Germline V gene data show CDR1 as SGHDT and CDR2 as YYEEEE. Trimming stripped 0 bases from V and 1 base from J, with 7 bases between. The CDR3 spans 15 residues. In DNA form, the CDR3 reads TGTGCCAGCAGCTTGGCCTTGGAGAACACCGGGGAGCTGTTTTTT. As protein: CASSLALENTGELFF.

This clone was counted only a few times. The chain has TRBV6-1 and TRBJ2-3; 8 bases agree with TRBD2. The CDR3 runs 16 residues. The V gene end was trimmed by 3 bases and the J gene end by 1 base; junction bases not matched to a gene: 6. Per germline, CDR1 MNHNS and CDR2 SASEGT. As DNA, the CDR3 is TGTGCCAGCAGTGAGGGAGCGGGACTAGGCACAGATACGCAGTATTTT. This translates into CASSEGAGLGTDTQYF.

The chain links TRBV7-9 to TRBJ2-5; the D gene is possibly TRBD2 (6 bases). Germline values: CDR1 SEHNR, CDR2 FQNEAQ (reference sequence). The ends were cut back, 1 base at V and 2 bases at J, with 8 bases in the middle. This CDR3 region has 14 residues. CDR3 residues: CASSLGDWQETQYF. The CDR3 DNA sequence: TGTGCCAGCAGCTTAGGGGACTGGCAAGAGACCCAGTACTTC.

This chain uses TRBV15 with TRBJ1-5; D gene ambiguous. Trimming left V 3 bases short and J 8 bases short, with 14 bases between. Germline V gene sequence: CDR1 LNHNV, CDR2 YYDKDF (reference sequence). This CDR3 comprises 14 residues. The CDR3 DNA reads as TGTGCCACCAGCAGGAGGACGACGTGGGAGCCCCAGCATTTT. Protein sequence: CATSRRTTWEPQHF.

The chain employs TRBV15 and TRBJ1-5; tentative D call: TRBD1 (5 bases). Germline V gene lookup returns CDR1 LNHNV and CDR2 YYDKDF (reference sequence). This CDR3 has 14 residues. Trimming pared 4 bases from V and 0 bases from J, leaving 7 bases between. The DNA of the CDR3 is TGTGCCACCAGCACAGGGAATAGCAATCAGCCCCAGCATTTT. This gives the protein CATSTGNSNQPQHF. Based on the CDR3 plus reference TRBV15 and TRBJ1-5, the full variable domain is DAMVIQNPRYQVTQFGKPVTLSCSQTLNHNVMYWYQQKSSQAPKLLFHYYDKDFNNEADTPDNFQSRRPNTSFCFLDIRSPGLGDTAMYLCATSTGNSNQPQHFGDGTRLSIL.

This clone was detected only once. CDR3 in amino acids: CASSFWSGGKNQPQHF. CDR3 sequence (DNA): TGTGCCAGCAGTTTTTGGTCAGGGGGAAAAAATCAGCCCCAGCATTTT. This chain links TRBV27 with TRBJ1-5; 7 positions agree with TRBD1. J lost 4 bases, V lost 3 bases, and 9 bases had no gene match. Germline V gene data show CDR1 as MNHEY and CDR2 as SMNVEV (reference sequence). This CDR3 comprises 16 residues.

J is TRBJ2-5 and V is TRBV7-3, with a weak D call TRBD2 (6 bases). V was cut by 5 bases and J by 6 bases, with 13 bases left in between. Germline CDR1 is SGHTA and CDR2 is FQGTGA. This CDR3 region has 13 residues. CDR3 DNA: TGTGCCAGCAGCCCATCCGGGACTCAGACCCAGTACTTC. Translated: CASSPSGTQTQYF.

Only a few counts were recorded for this clone. The chain recombines TRBV30 with TRBJ1-2; no definite D call. The CDR3 is 13 amino acids. Deletions cut 0 bases from V and 8 bases from J, with 13 bases between. The germline V gene encodes CDR1 GTSNPN and CDR2 SVGIG (reference sequence). Here the CDR3 DNA reads TGTGCCTGGAGTGTTATGGCATCGGGAGGCTACACCTTC. It codes for CAWSVMASGGYTF.

The chain is built from TRBV28 and TRBJ2-1, with D unclear. V lost 4 bases and J 7 bases, leaving 8 bases between the germline ends. The germline gives CDR1 MDHEN, CDR2 SYDVKM. The CDR3 is 12 amino acids. The CDR3 spells CASSSPRNEQFF. CDR3 bases: TGTGCCAGCAGTTCCCCGAGAAATGAGCAGTTCTTC.

This chain links TRBV7-2 with TRBJ2-7; D is possibly TRBD2 (6 bases). Germline values: CDR1 SGHTA, CDR2 FQGNSA. The CDR3 has 14 residues. The V end lost 10 bases, the J end lost 4 bases, and 20 bases lay between the germline ends. The CDR3 spells CATADPGGDYEQYF. The DNA for the CDR3 is TGTGCCACAGCGGACCCCGGCGGGGATTACGAGCAGTACTTC.

The J gene is TRBJ2-7, the V gene TRBV7-9; 13 bases fit TRBD2. This CDR3 region has 16 residues. Trimming cost V 5 bases and J 5 bases; bases outside gene matches: 9. CDR1 and CDR2 from the germline V gene are SEHNR and FQNEAQ (reference sequence). The CDR3 region is CASSPTGLAGEDEQYF. In nucleotides, the CDR3 is TGTGCCAGCAGCCCCACCGGACTAGCGGGAGAGGACGAGCAGTACTTC.